Listed below are T cell receptor beta chains from one sample, sequenced in a study of healthy donors' naive CD4 and CD8 T cells. MiXCR was run by TCRdb on the reads, yielding one entry per CDR3 protein. The data contain roughly 200,000 distinct CDR3 sequences, about 74% of them singletons. Sequenced input: naive CD4+ and CD8+ T cells sorted from blood, pooled from several donors. Receptors originate from a pool of human donors in good health; the sample pools cells from several healthy donors. Both conserved end residues are part of each CDR3. The D gene is left open where the match is weak. Expanded clones are given a class, and other clones once, few, many or no size at all.

TRBJ1-1,-,TRBD1,TRBV18,TGTGCCAGCTCACAGCGGGGCCAGGGGGCTGTTATCGACACTGAAGCTTTCTTT,CASSQRGQGAVIDTEAFF
TRBJ2-7,-,TRBD1,TRBV4-1,TGCGCCAGCAGTCAAGAGGGGGCCGGCTTGTACGAGCAGTACTTC,CASSQEGAGLYEQYF
TRBJ2-1,once,-,TRBV4-1,TGCGCCAGCAGCCAAGCGCCTAGCCTCTACAATGAGCAGTTCTTC,CASSQAPSLYNEQFF
TRBJ2-7,-,-,TRBV4-3,TGCGCCAGCAGCCAAGAATTACGCGGGGAGGCCTTCGAGCAGTACTTC,CASSQELRGEAFEQYF
TRBJ2-3,-,TRBD1,TRBV29-1,TGCAGCGTTTTGGGGACAGGGGCTAGCACAGATACGCAGTATTTT,CSVLGTGASTDTQYF
TRBJ2-5,-,-,TRBV4-3,TGCGCCAGCAGCCAAGAACAGTGGGAGACCCAGTACTTC,CASSQEQWETQYF
TRBJ2-2,-,-,TRBV29-1,TGCAGCGTTGAAATCCGGGACACATCATCCGAGAAGAACACCGGGGAGCTGTTTTTT,CSVEIRDTSSEKNTGELFF
TRBJ2-2,-,TRBD1,TRBV11-2,TGTGCCAGCAGCTTTGGGACAGGGGACACCGGGGAGCTGTTTTTT,CASSFGTGDTGELFF
TRBJ1-5,few,-,TRBV6-5,TGTGCCAGCGGAACAGGGTATCAGCCCCAGCATTTT,CASGTGYQPQHF
TRBJ1-1,-,-,TRBV24-1,TGTGCCACCTGCTCAGGGAAAGGGGCTTTCTTT,CATCSGKGAFF